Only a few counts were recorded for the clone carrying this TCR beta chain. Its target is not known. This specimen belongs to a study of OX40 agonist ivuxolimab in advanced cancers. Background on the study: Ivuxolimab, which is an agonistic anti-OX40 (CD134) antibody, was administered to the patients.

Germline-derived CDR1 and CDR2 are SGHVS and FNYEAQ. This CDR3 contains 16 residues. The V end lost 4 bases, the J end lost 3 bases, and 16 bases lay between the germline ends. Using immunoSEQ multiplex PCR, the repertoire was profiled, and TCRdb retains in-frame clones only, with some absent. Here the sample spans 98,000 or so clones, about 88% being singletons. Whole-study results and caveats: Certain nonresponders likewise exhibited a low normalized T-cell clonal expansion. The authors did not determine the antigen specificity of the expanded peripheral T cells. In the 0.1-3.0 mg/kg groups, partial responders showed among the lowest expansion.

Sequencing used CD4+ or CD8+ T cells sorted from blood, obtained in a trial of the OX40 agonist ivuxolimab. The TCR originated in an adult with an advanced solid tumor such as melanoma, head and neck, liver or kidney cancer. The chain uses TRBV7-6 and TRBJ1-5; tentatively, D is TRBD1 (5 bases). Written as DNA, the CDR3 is TGTGCCAGCAGCTCCTCGCAGGGTTTCCACAATCAGCCCCAGCATTTT. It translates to CASSSSQGFHNQPQHF.